This T cell receptor (beta chain) was profiled in a study of cytomegalovirus exposure and HLA in healthy donors. Use of 60 Vbeta and 13 Jbeta primers characterized the PCR. The protocol was immunoSEQ multiplex PCR, while the TCRdb copy is restricted to in-frame clones and leaves out a portion. The sample includes 74,000 or so clones, about 80% seen only once; the top ten take 7% to 9%. Losses at the gene ends were 2 bases for V and 11 bases for J; bases not matched to a gene: 12. CDR1 and CDR2 (germline): GTSNPN, SVGIG (reference sequence). The length of the CDR3 is 14 residues. The rearrangement links TRBV30 to TRBJ1-1; TRBD1 aligns across 9 bases. This TCR was sampled from a woman in her forties in good health and CMV-seronegative. Specimen: PBMCs. The CDR3 region has the DNA TGTGCCTGGAGTAGGGACAGGGTCAGTAAGTGGGCTTTCTTT. This translates into CAWSRDRVSKWAFF. Full variable domain (missing parts from reference TRBV30 and TRBJ1-1): SQTIHQWPATLVQPVGSPLSLECTVEGTSNPNLYWYRQAAGRGLQLLFYSVGIGQISSEVPQNLSASRPQDRQFILSSKKLLLSDSGFYLCAWSRDRVSKWAFFGQGTRLTVV.